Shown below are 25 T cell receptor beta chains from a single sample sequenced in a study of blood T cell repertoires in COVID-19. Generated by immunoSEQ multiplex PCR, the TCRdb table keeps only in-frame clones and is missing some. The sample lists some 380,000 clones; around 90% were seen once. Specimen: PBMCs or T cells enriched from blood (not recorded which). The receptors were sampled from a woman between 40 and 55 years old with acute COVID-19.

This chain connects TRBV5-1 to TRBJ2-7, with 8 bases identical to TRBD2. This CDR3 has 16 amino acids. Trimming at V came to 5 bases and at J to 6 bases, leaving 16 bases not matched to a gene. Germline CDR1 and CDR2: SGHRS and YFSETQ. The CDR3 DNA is TGCGCCAGCAGGACGGGACCGGGACTAGAGTTTGGCGAGCAGTACTTC. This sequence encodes CASRTGPGLEFGEQYF.

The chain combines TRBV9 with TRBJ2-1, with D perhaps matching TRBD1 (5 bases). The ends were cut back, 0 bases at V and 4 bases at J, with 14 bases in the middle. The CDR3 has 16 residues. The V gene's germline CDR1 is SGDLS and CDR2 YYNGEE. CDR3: CASSVGGGAAYNEQFF. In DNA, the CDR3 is TGTGCCAGCAGCGTAGGGGGTGGGGCCGCTTACAATGAGCAGTTCTTC.

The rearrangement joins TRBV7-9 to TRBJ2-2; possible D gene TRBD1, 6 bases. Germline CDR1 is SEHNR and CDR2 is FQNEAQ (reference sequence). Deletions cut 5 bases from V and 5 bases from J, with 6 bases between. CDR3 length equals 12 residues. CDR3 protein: CASSGQTGELFF. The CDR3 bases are TGTGCCAGCAGCGGACAGACCGGGGAGCTGTTTTTT. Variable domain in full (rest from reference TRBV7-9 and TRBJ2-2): DTGVSQNPRHKITKRGQNVTFRCDPISEHNRLYWYRQTLGQGPEFLTYFQNEAQLEKSRLLSDRFSAERPKGSFSTLEIQRTEQGDSAMYLCASSGQTGELFFGEGSRLTVL.

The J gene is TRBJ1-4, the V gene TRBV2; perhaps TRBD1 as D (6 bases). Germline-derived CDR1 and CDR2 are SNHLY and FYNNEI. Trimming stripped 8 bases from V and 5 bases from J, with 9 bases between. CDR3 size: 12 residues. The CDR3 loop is CASGTGNEKLFF. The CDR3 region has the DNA TGTGCCAGCGGAACAGGGAATGAAAAACTGTTTTTT.

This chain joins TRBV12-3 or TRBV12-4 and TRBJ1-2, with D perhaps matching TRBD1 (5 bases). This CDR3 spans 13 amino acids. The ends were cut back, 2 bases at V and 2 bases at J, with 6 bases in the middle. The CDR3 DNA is TGTGCCAGCAGTTTATCAGGGAACTATGGCTACACCTTC. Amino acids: CASSLSGNYGYTF.

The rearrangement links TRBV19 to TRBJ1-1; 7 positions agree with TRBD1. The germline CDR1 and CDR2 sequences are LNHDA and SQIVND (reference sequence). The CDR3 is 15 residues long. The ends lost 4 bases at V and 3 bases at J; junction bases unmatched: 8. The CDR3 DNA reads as TGTGCCAGTAGTACCTCGACAGGGCTCGACACTGAAGCTTTCTTT. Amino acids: CASSTSTGLDTEAFF.

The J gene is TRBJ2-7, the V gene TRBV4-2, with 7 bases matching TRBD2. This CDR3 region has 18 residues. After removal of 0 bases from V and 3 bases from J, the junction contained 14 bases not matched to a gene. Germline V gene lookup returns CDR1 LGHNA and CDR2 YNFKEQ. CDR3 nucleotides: TGTGCCAGCAGCCAAGAGAATATTCGGGGGGACCTGATCTACGAGCAGTACTTC. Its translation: CASSQENIRGDLIYEQYF.

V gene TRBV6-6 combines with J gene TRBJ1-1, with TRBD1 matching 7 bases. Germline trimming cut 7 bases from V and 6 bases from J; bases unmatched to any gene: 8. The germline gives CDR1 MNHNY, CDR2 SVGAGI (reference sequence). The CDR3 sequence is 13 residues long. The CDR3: CASMTGREAEAFF. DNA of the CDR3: TGTGCCAGCATGACAGGGCGAGAAGCTGAAGCTTTCTTT.

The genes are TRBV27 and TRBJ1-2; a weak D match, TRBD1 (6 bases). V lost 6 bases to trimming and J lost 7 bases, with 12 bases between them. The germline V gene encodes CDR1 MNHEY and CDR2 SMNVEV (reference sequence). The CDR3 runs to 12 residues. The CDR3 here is CASRDTGFGYTF. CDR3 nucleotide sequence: TGTGCCAGCAGGGATACAGGGTTTGGCTACACCTTC.

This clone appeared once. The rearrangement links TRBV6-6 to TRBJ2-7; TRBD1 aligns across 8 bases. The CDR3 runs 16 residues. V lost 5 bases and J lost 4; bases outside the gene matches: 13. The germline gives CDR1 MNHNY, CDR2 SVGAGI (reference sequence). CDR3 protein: CASSQFDRGLLYEQYF. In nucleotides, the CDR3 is TGTGCCAGCAGTCAATTTGACAGGGGCCTACTGTACGAGCAGTACTTC.

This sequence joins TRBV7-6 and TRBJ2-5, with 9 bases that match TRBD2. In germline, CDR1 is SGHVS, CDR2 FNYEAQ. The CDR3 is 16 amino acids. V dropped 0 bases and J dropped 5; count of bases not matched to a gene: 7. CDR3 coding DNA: TGTGCCAGCAGCTTAGCGTTGACTAGCGGTTGGGAGACCCAGTACTTC. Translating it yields CASSLALTSGWETQYF.

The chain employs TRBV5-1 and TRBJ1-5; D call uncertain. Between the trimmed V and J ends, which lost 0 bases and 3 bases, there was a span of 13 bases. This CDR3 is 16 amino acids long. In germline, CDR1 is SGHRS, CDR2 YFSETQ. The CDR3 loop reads CASSLGPPANNQPQHF. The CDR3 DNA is TGCGCCAGCAGCTTGGGCCCCCCCGCGAACAATCAGCCCCAGCATTTT.

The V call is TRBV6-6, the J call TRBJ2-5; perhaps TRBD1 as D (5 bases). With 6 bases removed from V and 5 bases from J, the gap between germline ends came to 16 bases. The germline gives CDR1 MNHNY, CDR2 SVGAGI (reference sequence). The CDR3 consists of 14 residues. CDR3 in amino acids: CASRGGAIGETQYF. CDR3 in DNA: TGTGCCAGCAGGGGTGGGGCGATAGGGGAGACCCAGTACTTC.

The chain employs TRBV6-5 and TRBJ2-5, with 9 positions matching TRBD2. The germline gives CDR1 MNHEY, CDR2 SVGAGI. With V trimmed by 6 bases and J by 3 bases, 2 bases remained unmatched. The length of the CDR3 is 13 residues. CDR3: CASRRGGEETQYF. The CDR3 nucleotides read TGTGCCAGCAGGCGCGGGGGGGAAGAGACCCAGTACTTC.

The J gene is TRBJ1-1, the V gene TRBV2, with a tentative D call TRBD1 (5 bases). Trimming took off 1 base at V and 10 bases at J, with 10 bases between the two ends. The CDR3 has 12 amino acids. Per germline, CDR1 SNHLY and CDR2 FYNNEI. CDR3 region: CASSEGPGGAFF. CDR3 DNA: TGTGCCAGCAGTGAAGGACCGGGGGGAGCTTTCTTT.

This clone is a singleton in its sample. This CDR3 reads CAWSRGIQGQSGYTF. CDR3 sequence (DNA): TGTGCCTGGAGTAGAGGGATACAGGGGCAAAGTGGCTACACCTTC. The gene calls are TRBV30 and TRBJ1-2; 7 bases are shared with TRBD1. Trimming removed 2 bases from V and 7 bases from J; junction bases left unmatched: 13. Per germline, CDR1 GTSNPN and CDR2 SVGIG (reference sequence). The CDR3 is 15 residues long.

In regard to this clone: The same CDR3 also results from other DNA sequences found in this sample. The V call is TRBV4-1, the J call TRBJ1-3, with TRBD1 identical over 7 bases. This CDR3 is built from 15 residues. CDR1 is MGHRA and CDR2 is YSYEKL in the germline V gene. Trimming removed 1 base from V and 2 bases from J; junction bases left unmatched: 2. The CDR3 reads CASSQVQGAGNTIYF. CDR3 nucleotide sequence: TGCGCCAGCAGCCAAGTCCAGGGGGCTGGAAACACCATATATTTT.

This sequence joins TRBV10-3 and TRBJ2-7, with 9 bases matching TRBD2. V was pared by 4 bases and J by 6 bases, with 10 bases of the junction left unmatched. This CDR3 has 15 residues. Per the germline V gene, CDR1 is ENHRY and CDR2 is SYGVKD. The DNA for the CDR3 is TGTGCCATCAGTGCCAGAGGAGCGGGGGGTGTCGAGCAGTACTTC. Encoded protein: CAISARGAGGVEQYF.

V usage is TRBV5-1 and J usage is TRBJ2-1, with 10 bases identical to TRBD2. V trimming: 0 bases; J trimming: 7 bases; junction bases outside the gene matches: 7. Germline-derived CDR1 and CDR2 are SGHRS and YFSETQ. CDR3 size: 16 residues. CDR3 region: CASSLGASGGINEQFF. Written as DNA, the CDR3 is TGCGCCAGCAGCTTGGGGGCTAGCGGGGGTATAAATGAGCAGTTCTTC.

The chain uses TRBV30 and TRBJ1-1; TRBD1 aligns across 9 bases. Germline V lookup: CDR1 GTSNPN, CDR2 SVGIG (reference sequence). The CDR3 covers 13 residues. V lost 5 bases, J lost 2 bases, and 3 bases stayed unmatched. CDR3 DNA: TGTGCCTGGCAGGGACAGGGAAACACTGAAGCTTTCTTT. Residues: CAWQGQGNTEAFF.

This chain's CDR3 is CASSLVGSKNTEAFF. The DNA of the CDR3 is TGTGCCAGCAGCTTAGTGGGCAGCAAGAACACTGAAGCTTTCTTT. V is TRBV7-2 and J is TRBJ1-1; D is uncertain. Germline V lookup: CDR1 SGHTA, CDR2 FQGNSA. CDR3 length equals 15 residues. Trimming removed 1 base at V and 1 base at J, with 10 bases between.

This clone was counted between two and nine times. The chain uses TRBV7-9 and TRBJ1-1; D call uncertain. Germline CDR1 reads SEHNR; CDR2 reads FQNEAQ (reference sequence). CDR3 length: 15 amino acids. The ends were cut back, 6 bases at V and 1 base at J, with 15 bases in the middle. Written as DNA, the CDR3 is TGTGCCAGCAGATCGTCCTACCGGGGGAACACTGAAGCTTTCTTT. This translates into CASRSSYRGNTEAFF.

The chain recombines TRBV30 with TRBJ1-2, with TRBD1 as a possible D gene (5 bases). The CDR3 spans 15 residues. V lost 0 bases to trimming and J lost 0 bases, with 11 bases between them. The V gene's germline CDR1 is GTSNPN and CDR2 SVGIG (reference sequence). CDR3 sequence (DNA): TGTGCCTGGAGTGTACCTTCGACAGCTAACTATGGCTACACCTTC. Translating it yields CAWSVPSTANYGYTF.

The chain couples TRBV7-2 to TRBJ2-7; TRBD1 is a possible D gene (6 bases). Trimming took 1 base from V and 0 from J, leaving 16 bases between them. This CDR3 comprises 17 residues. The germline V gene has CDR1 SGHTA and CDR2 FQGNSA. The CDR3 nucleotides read TGTGCCAGCAGCTTAGTCGCTGGGACACGCGTCTCCTACGAGCAGTACTTC. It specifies CASSLVAGTRVSYEQYF. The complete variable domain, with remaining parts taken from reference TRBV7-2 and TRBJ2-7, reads GAGVSQSPSNKVTEKGKDVELRCDPISGHTALYWYRQSLGQGLEFLIYFQGNSAPDKSGLPSDRFSAERTGGSVSTLTIQRTQQEDSAVYLCASSLVAGTRVSYEQYFGPGTRLTVT.

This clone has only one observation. This chain's CDR3 is CSDHRGTEAFF. The CDR3 DNA reads as TGCAGCGATCACCGGGGCACTGAAGCTTTCTTT. The rearrangement joins TRBV29-1 to TRBJ1-1; D gene uncertain. Germline V gene sequence: CDR1 SQVTM, CDR2 ANQGSEA. The CDR3 runs to 11 residues. V was trimmed by 7 bases and J by 4 bases, leaving 10 bases between them.